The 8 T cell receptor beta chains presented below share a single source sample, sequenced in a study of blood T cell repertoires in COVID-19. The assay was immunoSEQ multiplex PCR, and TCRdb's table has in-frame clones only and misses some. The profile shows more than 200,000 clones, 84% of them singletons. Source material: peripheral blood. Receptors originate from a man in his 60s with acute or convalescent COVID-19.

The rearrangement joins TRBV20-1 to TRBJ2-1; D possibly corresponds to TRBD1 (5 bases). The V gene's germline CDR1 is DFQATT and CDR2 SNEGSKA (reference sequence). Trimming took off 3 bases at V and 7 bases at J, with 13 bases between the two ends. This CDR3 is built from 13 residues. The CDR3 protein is CSASDMTVNEQFF. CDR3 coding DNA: TGCAGTGCTAGTGATATGACAGTGAATGAGCAGTTCTTC.

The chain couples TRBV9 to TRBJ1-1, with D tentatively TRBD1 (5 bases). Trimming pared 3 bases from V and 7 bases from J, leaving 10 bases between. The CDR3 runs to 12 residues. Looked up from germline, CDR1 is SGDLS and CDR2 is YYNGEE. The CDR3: CASSGGRGEAFF. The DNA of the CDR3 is TGTGCCAGCAGCGGGGGTAGGGGTGAAGCTTTCTTT.

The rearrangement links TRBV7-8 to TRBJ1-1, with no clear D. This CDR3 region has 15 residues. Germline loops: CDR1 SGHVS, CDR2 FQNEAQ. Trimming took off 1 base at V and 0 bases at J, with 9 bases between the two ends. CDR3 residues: CASSLVSGLNTEAFF. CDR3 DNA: TGTGCCAGCAGCTTAGTATCAGGCTTGAACACTGAAGCTTTCTTT.

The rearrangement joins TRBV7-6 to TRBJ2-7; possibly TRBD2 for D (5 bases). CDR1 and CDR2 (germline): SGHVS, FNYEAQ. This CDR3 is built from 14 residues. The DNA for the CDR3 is TGTGCTACCTCTGCCGGGGAAGACTCCTACGAGCAGTACTTC. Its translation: CATSAGEDSYEQYF.

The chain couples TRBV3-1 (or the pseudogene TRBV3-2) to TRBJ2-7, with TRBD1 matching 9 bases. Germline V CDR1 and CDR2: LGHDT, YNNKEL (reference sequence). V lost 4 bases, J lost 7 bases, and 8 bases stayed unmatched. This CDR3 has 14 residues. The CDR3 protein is CASSPGTGNLEQYF. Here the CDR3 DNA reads TGTGCCAGCAGCCCTGGGACAGGGAATTTGGAGCAGTACTTC.

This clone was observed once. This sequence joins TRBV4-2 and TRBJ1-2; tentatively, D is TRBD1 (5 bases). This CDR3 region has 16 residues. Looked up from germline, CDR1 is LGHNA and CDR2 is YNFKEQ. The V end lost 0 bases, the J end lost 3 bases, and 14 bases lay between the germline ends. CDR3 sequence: CASSQDLGGEDYGYTF. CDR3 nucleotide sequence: TGTGCCAGCAGCCAAGATCTTGGAGGGGAGGACTATGGCTACACCTTC.

Here the CDR3 reads CASSYWDRGPYEQYF. Written as DNA, the CDR3 is TGTGCCAGCAGTTACTGGGACAGGGGCCCCTACGAGCAGTACTTC. This chain connects TRBV6-2 or TRBV6-3 to TRBJ2-7; 10 bases are shared with TRBD1. V shed 1 base, J shed 2 bases, and the junction held 2 bases outside the gene matches. The length of the CDR3 is 15 residues. Germline V CDR1 and CDR2: MNHEY, SVGEGT.

DNA for the CDR3: TGCAGCGCCGCCGGACTAGCAGGCCCTTCCTACAATGAGCAGTTCTTC. Translating it yields CSAAGLAGPSYNEQFF. The chain is built from TRBV29-1 and TRBJ2-1; the match to TRBD2 covers 8 bases. The CDR3 extends over 16 amino acids. V was pared by 7 bases and J by 1 base, with 12 bases of the junction left unmatched. Germline-derived CDR1 and CDR2 are SQVTM and ANQGSEA.